The following is a TCR beta chain sequence with its context. Its antigen remains unidentified. These data are taken from a study of T cell responses to AZD1222 COVID-19 vaccine. Study-wide points: Regions 160-218 and 743-854 held dominance among vaccine-associated CD4 TCRs, which spanned spike. Vaccination with two AZD1222 doses was followed by a rise in Spike-specific TCR breadth and depth.

The V gene lost 1 base and the J gene lost 2 bases, with 13 bases spanning the gap. Per germline, CDR1 KGHDR and CDR2 SFDVKD. This CDR3 has 16 amino acids. Assay: immunoSEQ multiplex PCR; the TCRdb copy retains only in-frame clones and omits some. The sample contains approximately 150,000 clones, just over 90% of which appear only once. This receptor was obtained from an adult who received the AZD1222 COVID-19 vaccine. This chain uses TRBV24-1 with TRBJ2-5; D unresolved. The sequences come from peripheral blood, collected 28 days after the second AZD1222 dose. CDR3 sequence reads: CATSDFGVWEQETQYF. The DNA for the CDR3 is TGTGCCACCAGTGATTTTGGGGTTTGGGAACAAGAGACCCAGTACTTC.